The T cell receptor beta chain under discussion was sequenced for a study of blood T cell repertoires in COVID-19. This CDR3 is 14 amino acids long. The germline gives CDR1 LNHDA, CDR2 SQIVND (reference sequence). V shed 6 bases and J 4 bases; nucleotides not matched to a gene: 8. TCRdb's copy holds only in-frame clones and misses some; the assay was immunoSEQ multiplex PCR. The sample has tens of thousands of clones, 80% to 90% seen once. The sequenced sample consisted of peripheral blood. V gene TRBV19 combines with J gene TRBJ2-5; 7 bases are a match to TRBD1. The TCR originated in a human donor in a cohort sampled during active COVID-19. The CDR3 DNA reads as TGTGCCAGTAGAGAGACAGGGTCGAGAGAGACCCAGTACTTC. Its protein is CASRETGSRETQYF.